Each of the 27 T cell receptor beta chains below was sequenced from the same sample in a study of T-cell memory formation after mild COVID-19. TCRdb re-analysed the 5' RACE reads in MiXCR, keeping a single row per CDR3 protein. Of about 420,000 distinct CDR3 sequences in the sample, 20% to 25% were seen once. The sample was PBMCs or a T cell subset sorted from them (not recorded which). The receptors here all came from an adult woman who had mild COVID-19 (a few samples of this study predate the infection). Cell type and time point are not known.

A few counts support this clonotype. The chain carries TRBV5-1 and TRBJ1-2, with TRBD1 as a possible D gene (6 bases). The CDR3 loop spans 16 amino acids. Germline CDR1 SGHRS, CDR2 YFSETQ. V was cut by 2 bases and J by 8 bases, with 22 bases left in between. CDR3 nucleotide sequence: TGCGCCAGCAGCTTAGACCTCACAGGGATGGAAGGAGGCTACACCTTC. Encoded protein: CASSLDLTGMEGGYTF.

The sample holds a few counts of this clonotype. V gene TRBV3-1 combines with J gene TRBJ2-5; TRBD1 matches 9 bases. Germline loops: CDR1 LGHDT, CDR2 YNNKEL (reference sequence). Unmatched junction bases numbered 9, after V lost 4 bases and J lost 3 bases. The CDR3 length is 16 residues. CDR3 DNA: TGTGCCAGCAGCCTACCCGGGACAGGGACCGAAGAGACCCAGTACTTC. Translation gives CASSLPGTGTEETQYF.

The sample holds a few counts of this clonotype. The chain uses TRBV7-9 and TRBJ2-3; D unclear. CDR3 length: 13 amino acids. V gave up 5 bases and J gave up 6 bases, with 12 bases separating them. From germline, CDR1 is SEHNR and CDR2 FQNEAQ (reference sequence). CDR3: CASSPRNLDTQYF. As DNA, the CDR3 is TGTGCCAGCAGCCCCAGAAATCTGGATACGCAGTATTTT.

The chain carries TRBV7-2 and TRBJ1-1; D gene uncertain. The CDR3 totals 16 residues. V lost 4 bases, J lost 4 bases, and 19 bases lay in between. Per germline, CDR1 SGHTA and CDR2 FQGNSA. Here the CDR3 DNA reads TGTGCCAGCAGCTACGACCGGAGTCTCAGAGGCACTGAAGCTTTCTTT. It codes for CASSYDRSLRGTEAFF.

CDR3 DNA: TGTGCCAGCAGCTTAGGAAAGGGGAGAGAAAAACTGTTTTTT. Its translation is CASSLGKGREKLFF. The J gene is TRBJ1-4, the V gene TRBV7-2, with D maybe TRBD1 (5 bases). The V gene's germline CDR1 is SGHTA and CDR2 FQGNSA. V was clipped by 1 base and J by 8 bases, with 11 bases between them. CDR3 length: 14 residues.

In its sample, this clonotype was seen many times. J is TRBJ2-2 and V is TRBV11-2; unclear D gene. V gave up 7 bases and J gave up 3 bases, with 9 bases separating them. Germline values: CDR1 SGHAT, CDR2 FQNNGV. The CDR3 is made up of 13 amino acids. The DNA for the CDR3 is TGTGCCAGCATCAAACTGGACACCGGGGAGCTGTTTTTT. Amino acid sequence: CASIKLDTGELFF.

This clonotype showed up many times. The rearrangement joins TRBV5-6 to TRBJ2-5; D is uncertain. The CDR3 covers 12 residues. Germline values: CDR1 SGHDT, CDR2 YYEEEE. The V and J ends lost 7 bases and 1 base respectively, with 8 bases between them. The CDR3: CASRFSQETQYF. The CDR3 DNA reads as TGTGCCAGCCGTTTCTCCCAAGAGACCCAGTACTTC.

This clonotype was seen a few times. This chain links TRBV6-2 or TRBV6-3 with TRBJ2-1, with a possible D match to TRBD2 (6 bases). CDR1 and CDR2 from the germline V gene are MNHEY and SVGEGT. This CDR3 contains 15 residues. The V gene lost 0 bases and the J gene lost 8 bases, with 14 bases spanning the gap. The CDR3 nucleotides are TGTGCCAGCAGTTACTCTTCGGGGGTAGGCTATGAGCAGTTCTTC. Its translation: CASSYSSGVGYEQFF.

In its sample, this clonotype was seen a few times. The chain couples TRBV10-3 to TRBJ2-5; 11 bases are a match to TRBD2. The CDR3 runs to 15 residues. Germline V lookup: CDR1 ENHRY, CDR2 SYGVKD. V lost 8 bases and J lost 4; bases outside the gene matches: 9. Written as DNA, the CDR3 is TGTGCCATCGGGGGATCTAGCGGGAGGATAGAGACCCAGTACTTC. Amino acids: CAIGGSSGRIETQYF.

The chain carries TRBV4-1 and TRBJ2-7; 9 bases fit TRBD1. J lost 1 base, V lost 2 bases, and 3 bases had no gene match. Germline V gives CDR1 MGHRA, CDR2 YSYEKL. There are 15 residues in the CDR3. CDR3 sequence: CASSQSGTGSYEQYF. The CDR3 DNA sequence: TGCGCCAGCAGCCAATCCGGGACAGGGTCCTACGAGCAGTACTTC.

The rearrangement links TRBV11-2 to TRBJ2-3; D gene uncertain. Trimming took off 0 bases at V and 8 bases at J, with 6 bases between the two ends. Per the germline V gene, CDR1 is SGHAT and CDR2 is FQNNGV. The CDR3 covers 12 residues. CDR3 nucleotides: TGTGCCAGCAGCTTAGACGCAGTTACGCAGTATTTT. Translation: CASSLDAVTQYF. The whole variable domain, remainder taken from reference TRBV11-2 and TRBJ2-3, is EAGVAQSPRYKIIEKRQSVAFWCNPISGHATLYWYQQILGQGPKLLIQFQNNGVVDDSQLPKDRFSAERLKGVDSTLKIQPAKLEDSAVYLCASSLDAVTQYFGPGTRLTVL.

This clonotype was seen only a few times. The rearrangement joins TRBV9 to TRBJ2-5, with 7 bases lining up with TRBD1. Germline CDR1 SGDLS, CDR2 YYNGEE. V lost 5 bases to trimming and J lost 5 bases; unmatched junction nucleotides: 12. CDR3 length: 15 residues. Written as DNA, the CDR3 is TGTGCCAGCAGTTTATGGACAGGATGGGGGGAGACCCAGTACTTC. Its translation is CASSLWTGWGETQYF.

The CDR3 nucleotides read TGTGCCAGCAGTTACAAACAGGGGGTGAGGAACACCGGGGAGCTGTTTTTT. The encoded protein is CASSYKQGVRNTGELFF. The chain uses TRBV6-5 and TRBJ2-2, with 8 bases aligning to TRBD1. This CDR3 is built from 17 residues. Looked up from germline, CDR1 is MNHEY and CDR2 is SVGAGI. The V segment lost 2 bases and the J segment 1 base; nucleotides outside the gene matches: 6.

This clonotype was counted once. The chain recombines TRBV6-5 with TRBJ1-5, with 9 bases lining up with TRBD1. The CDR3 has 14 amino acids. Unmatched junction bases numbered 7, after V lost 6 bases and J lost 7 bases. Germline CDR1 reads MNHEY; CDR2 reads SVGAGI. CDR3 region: CASRRDRGRQPQHF. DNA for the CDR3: TGTGCCAGCAGGCGCGACAGGGGGAGACAGCCCCAGCATTTT.

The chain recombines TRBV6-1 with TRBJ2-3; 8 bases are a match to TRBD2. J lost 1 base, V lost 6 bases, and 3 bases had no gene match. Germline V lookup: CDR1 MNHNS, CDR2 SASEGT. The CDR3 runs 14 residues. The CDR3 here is CASRKAGGTDTQYF. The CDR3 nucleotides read TGTGCCAGCAGGAAAGCGGGGGGCACAGATACGCAGTATTTT.

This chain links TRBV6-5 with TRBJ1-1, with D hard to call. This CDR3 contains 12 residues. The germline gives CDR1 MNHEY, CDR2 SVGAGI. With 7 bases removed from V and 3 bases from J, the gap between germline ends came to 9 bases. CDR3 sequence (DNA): TGTGCCAGCACCGCCGGGTACACTGAAGCTTTCTTT. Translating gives CASTAGYTEAFF.

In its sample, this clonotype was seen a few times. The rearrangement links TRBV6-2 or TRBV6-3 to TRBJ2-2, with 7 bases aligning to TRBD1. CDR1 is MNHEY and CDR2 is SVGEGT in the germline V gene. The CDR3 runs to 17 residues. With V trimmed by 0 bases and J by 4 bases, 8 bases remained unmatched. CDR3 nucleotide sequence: TGTGCCAGCAGTTACTCGATGCTGACAGGGATCACCGGGGAGCTGTTTTTT. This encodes CASSYSMLTGITGELFF.

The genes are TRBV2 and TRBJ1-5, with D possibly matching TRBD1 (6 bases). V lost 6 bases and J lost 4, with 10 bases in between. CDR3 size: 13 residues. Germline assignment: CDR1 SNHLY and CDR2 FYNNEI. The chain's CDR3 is CASSRQENQPQHF. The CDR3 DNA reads TGTGCCAGCAGCCGACAGGAGAATCAGCCCCAGCATTTT.

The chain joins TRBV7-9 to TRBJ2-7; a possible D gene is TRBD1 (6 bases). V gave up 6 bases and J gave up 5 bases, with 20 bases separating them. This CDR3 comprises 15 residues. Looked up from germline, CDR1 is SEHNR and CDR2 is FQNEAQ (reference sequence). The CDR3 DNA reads TGTGCCAGCAGTTGGGGCAGGGGATTGCAGAACGAGCAGTACTTC. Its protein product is CASSWGRGLQNEQYF.

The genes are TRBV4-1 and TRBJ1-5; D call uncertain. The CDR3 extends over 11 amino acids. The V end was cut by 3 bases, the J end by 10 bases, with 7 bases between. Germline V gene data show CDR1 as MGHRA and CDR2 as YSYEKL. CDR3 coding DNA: TGCGCCAGCAGCCAGCCGGGACCCCAGCATTTT. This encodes CASSQPGPQHF.

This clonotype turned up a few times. The CDR3, as DNA: TGTGCCAGCAGTTACACGAACACCGGAGGGTACACCGGGGAGCTGTTTTTT. Protein sequence: CASSYTNTGGYTGELFF. The rearrangement uses TRBV6-6 and TRBJ2-2; the D gene is possibly TRBD2 (6 bases). Germline V CDR1 and CDR2: MNHNY, SVGAGI (reference sequence). V lost 2 bases to trimming and J lost 3 bases, with 16 bases between them. CDR3 length: 17 residues.

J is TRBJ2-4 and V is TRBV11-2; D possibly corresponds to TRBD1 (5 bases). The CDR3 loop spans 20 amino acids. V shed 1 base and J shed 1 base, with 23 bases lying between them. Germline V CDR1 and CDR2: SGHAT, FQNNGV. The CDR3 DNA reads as TGTGCCAGCAGCTTAGGATGGGCAGGGTCTATAGGAATGGCCAAAAACATTCAGTACTTC. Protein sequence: CASSLGWAGSIGMAKNIQYF.

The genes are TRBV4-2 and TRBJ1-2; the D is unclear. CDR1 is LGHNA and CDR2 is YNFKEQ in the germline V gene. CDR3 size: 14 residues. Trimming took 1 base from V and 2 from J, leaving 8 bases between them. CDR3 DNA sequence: TGTGCCAGCAGCCAAGTCATGGGGAACTATGGCTACACCTTC. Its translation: CASSQVMGNYGYTF.

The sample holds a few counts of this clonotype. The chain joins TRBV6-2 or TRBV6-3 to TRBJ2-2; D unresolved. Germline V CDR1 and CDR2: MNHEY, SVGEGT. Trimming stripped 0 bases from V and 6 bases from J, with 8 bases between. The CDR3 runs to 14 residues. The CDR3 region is CASSYSSSAGELFF. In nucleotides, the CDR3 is TGTGCCAGCAGTTACTCGTCCAGCGCCGGGGAGCTGTTTTTT.

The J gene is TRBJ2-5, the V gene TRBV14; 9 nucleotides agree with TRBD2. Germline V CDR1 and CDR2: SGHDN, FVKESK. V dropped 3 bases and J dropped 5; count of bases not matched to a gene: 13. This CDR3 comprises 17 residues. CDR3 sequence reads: CASSQRPGLAGLETQYF. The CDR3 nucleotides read TGTGCCAGCAGCCAGAGGCCGGGCCTAGCGGGACTGGAGACCCAGTACTTC. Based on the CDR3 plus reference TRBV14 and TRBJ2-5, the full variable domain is EAGVTQFPSHSVIEKGQTVTLRCDPISGHDNLYWYRRVMGKEIKFLLHFVKESKQDESGMPNNRFLAERTGGTYSTLKVQPAELEDSGVYFCASSQRPGLAGLETQYFGPGTRLLVL.

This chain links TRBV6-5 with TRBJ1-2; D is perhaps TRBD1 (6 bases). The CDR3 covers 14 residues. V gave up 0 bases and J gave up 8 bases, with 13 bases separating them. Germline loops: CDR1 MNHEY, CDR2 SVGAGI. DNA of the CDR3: TGTGCCAGCAGTTACTCAGCGGGGGCTAGGGGCTACACCTTC. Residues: CASSYSAGARGYTF.

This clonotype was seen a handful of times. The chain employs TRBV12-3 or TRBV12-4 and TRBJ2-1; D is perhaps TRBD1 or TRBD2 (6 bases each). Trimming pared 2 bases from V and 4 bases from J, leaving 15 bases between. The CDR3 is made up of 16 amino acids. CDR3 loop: CASSLIRGRRYNEQFF. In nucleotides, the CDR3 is TGTGCCAGCAGTTTAATACGGGGGCGCAGGTACAATGAGCAGTTCTTC.